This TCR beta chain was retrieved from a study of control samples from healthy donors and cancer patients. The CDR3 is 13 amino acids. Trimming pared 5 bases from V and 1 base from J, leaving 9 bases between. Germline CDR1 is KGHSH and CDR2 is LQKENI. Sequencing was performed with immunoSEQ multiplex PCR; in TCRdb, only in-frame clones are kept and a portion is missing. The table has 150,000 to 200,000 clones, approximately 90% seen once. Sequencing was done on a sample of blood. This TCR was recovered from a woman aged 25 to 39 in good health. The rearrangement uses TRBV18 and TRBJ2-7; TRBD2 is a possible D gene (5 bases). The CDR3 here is CASSSGISYEQYF. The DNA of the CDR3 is TGTGCCAGCTCATCCGGGATTTCCTACGAGCAGTACTTC.